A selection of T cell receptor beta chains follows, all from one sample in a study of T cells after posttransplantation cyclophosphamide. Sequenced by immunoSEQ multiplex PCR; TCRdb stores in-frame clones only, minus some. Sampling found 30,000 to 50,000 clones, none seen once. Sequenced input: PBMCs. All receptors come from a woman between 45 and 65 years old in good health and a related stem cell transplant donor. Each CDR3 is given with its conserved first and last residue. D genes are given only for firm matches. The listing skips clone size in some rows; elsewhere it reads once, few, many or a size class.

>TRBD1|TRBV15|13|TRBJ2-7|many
TGTGCCACCAGCGGGACAGGGGACTACGAGCAGTACTTC
CATSGTGDYEQYF
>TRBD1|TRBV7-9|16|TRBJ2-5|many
TGTGCCAGCAGACCTCCCTGGGACAGGGCACAAGAGACCCAGTACTTC
CASRPPWDRAQETQYF
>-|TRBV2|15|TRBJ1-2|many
TGTGCCAGCAGTAGAACCGGGACTCCCGCCGGAGGCTACACCTTC
CASSRTGTPAGGYTF
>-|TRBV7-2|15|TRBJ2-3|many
TGTGCCAGCAGCCCCCGGTGGGGGCTCACAGATACGCAGTATTTT
CASSPRWGLTDTQYF
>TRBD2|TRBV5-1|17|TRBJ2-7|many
TGCGCCAGCAGCTTGGCCTCAATCCCGGGGGGGCCAAAAGAGCAGTACTTC
CASSLASIPGGPKEQYF
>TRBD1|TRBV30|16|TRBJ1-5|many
TGTGCCTGGAGCGCCGGGACAGGGGTCAGCAATCAGCCCCAGCATTTT
CAWSAGTGVSNQPQHF
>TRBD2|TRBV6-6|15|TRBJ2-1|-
TGTGCCAGCAGTTGGACTAGCCCAGACTACAATGAGCAGTTCTTC
CASSWTSPDYNEQFF
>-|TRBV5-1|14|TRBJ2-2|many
TGCGCCAGCAGCTCTGACCCTAGGACCGGGGAGCTGTTTTTT
CASSSDPRTGELFF
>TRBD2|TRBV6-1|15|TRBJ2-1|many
TGTGCCAGCAGTGAAAAAGCTAGCGGGGGGCCAGAGCAGTTCTTC
CASSEKASGGPEQFF
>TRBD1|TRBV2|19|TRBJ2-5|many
TGTGCCAGCAGTGAAGGAGGGACAGGGGAAGCAATCGGCCAAGAGACCCAGTACTTC
CASSEGGTGEAIGQETQYF
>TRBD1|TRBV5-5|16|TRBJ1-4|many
TGTGCCAGCAGCTCTAGACAGGGGGCAGCTAATGAAAAACTGTTTTTT
CASSSRQGAANEKLFF
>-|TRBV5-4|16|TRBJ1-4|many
TGTGCCAGCAGCTTCACAGGAGCTGCAACTAATGAAAAACTGTTTTTT
CASSFTGAATNEKLFF
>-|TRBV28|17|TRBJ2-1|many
TGTGCCAGCAGTCTCTCCCGGGGCGGGGGCCCCTACAATGAGCAGTTCTTC
CASSLSRGGGPYNEQFF
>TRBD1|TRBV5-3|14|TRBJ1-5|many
TGTGCCAGAAGAGGCGACAGGGCCCATCAGCCCCAGCATTTT
CARRGDRAHQPQHF
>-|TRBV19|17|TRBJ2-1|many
TGTGCCAGTAGGGGGCTTACCGGGACAAGCTCCTACAATGAGCAGTTCTTC
CASRGLTGTSSYNEQFF
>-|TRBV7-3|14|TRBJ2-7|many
TGTGCCAGCAGCTTATTCCCTCAGGGCTACGAGCAGTACTTC
CASSLFPQGYEQYF
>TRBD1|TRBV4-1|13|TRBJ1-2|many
TGCGCCAGCAGCCGCACAGGGGGCGATGGCTACACCTTC
CASSRTGGDGYTF
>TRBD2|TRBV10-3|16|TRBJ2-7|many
TGTGCCATCAGTGGGGGGGGGACTAGCGGCTCCTACGAGCAGTACTTC
CAISGGGTSGSYEQYF
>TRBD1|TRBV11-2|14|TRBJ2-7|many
TGTGCCAGCAGCTTAGCACAGGGGGGCTACGAGCAGTACTTC
CASSLAQGGYEQYF
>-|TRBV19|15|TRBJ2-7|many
TGTGCCAGTAGTCCGAGGACAGAGTTAGACTACGAGCAGTACTTC
CASSPRTELDYEQYF
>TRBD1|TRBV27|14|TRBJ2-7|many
TGTGCCAGCACCAGGGACAGGGATTGGAGGGAGCAGTACTTC
CASTRDRDWREQYF
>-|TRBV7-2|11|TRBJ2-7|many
TGTGCCAGCAGCCTTGTCCGCGAGCAGTACTTC
CASSLVREQYF
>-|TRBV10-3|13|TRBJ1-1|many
TGTGCCATCAACGAGTACTCGAACACTGAAGCTTTCTTT
CAINEYSNTEAFF
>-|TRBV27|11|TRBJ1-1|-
TGTGCCAGCAGTAAGGGGACTGAAGCTTTCTTT
CASSKGTEAFF
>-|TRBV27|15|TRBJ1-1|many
TGTGCCAGCATTCCCGGGGGGGGGTGGGACACTGAAGCTTTCTTT
CASIPGGGWDTEAFF
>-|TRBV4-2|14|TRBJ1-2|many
TGTGCCAGCAGCCAAGCCGGGGGAAACTATGGCTACACCTTC
CASSQAGGNYGYTF
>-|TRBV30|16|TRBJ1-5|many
TGTGCCTGGAGTGTGCAGTGGCAGGGTAGCAATCAGCCCCAGCATTTT
CAWSVQWQGSNQPQHF
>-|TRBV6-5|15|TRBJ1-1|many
TGTGCCAGCAGTTACTCTTGGACGGGAAACACTGAAGCTTTCTTT
CASSYSWTGNTEAFF